This T cell receptor beta chain was sequenced during a study of blood T cell repertoires in COVID-19. Study context: Material from acute and convalescent COVID-19 was sourced from the United States, Italy and Spain. PBMCs, B-cell-depleted T cells, or T cells were the source of the cDNA or gDNA that made up the material.

Per the authors' pipeline: Amplified reference gene primers provided the basis for estimating nucleated cell counts. Measured with immunoSEQ multiplex PCR; TCRdb has only the in-frame clones, and not every one. For V, J and clone size, that table is used; D and trimming come from the DNA. This sample has about 200,000 clones, with around 80% found just once. Germline V gives CDR1 MDHEN, CDR2 SYDVKM. This CDR3 is built from 20 residues. V shed 5 bases, J shed 0 bases, and the junction held 19 bases outside the gene matches. This clonotype originated in a woman aged 70-85 years with acute or convalescent COVID-19. V gene TRBV28 combines with J gene TRBJ1-5; TRBD1 agrees at 7 bases. The material sequenced was peripheral blood. The CDR3, as DNA: TGTGCCAGCAGTCCCCCGCCCGTCGACAGGGAGTACTATAGCAATCAGCCCCAGCATTTT. Translation: CASSPPPVDREYYSNQPQHF.